Sequencing of this T cell receptor (beta chain) was carried out in a study of blood T cells in healthy people across ages. Study summary: Capture by template switching was about one barcoded beta molecule per two T cells.

J lost 3 bases, V lost 3 bases, and 8 bases had no gene match. Germline CDR1 reads ENHRY; CDR2 reads SYGVKD. This CDR3 spans 16 amino acids. Each donor was a healthy Caucasian individual from Russia, aged roughly 6 to 95. It was approximately 10 milliliters of peripheral blood that were drawn from each donor. Every sample gave at least 5 micrograms of total RNA when it was extracted. With a J-beta primer mix and a sample-barcoded 5' primer, a second PCR ran 7 to 11 cycles. TCRdb reanalysed the 5' RACE reads using MiXCR and keeps one entry per CDR3 protein. In the table there are approximately 800,000 distinct CDR3 sequences, around half of which are singletons.

The source of this sequence is a man aged 80 or over in good health. V and J are TRBV10-3 and TRBJ1-1, with 9 bases identical to TRBD1. Source material: blood. DNA of the CDR3: TGTGCCATCAGTGAATCCGGGACAGGGACGGACACTGAAGCTTTCTTT. Translating gives CAISESGTGTDTEAFF.